This TCR beta chain was captured by sequencing in a study of cytomegalovirus exposure and HLA in healthy donors. The overall study: Around 77 million unique TCRs from HLA-typed donors made up an early data release. Notes on the study in general: There were several of the most significant clusters that appeared linked to common viral pathogens in a later analysis. Sequencing depth across donors, presence/absence analyses assumed, was roughly uniform.

Germline CDR1 reads MGHRA; CDR2 reads YSYEKL. V gave up 3 bases and J gave up 5 bases; unmatched junction bases: 8. The CDR3 spans 16 residues. The PCR used 60 Vbeta and 13 Jbeta primers. Clones were read by immunoSEQ multiplex PCR, and TCRdb kept only the in-frame ones, dropping some. This table lists about 50,000 clones. Turning to this clone: No antigen is known for it.

The chain has TRBV4-1 and TRBJ2-1, with 9 bases that match TRBD2. The specimen was PBMCs. This sequence originates from a woman between 35 and 50 years old in good health and CMV-seronegative. This CDR3 reads CASSHSIAGEDNEQFF. CDR3 nucleotides: TGCGCCAGCAGCCATAGCATAGCGGGAGAGGACAATGAGCAGTTCTTC.